Following are 22 T cell receptor beta chains from one sample sequenced in a study of cytotoxic CD8 clonotypes in ibrutinib-treated CLL. The data were produced by immunoSEQ multiplex PCR, yet TCRdb's version contains in-frame clones alone and is incomplete. The sample records nearly 85,000 clones, roughly three quarters being singletons. Sequencing used PBMCs, obtained after 12 months of ibrutinib treatment. Receptors originate from a human donor with chronic lymphocytic leukemia.

The chain is built from TRBV18 and TRBJ1-1; 7 bases map to TRBD1. Losses at the gene ends were 3 bases for V and 4 bases for J; bases not matched to a gene: 5. The CDR3 is 14 amino acids. Germline V gives CDR1 KGHSH, CDR2 LQKENI. CDR3 nucleotide sequence: TGTGCCAGCTCACCTTCCGAGGGGGCCACTGAAGCTTTCTTT. Protein: CASSPSEGATEAFF.

The J gene is TRBJ2-5, the V gene TRBV18; D gene uncertain. Germline-derived CDR1 and CDR2 are KGHSH and LQKENI. CDR3 length: 15 amino acids. Trimming took 0 bases from V and 5 from J, leaving 13 bases between them. The CDR3 coding sequence is TGTGCCAGCTCACCACCGGGTGGCGGCCGGGAGACCCAGTACTTC. Amino acid sequence: CASSPPGGGRETQYF.

This chain joins TRBV7-9 and TRBJ2-1, with 11 positions matching TRBD1. The CDR3 is 14 residues long. V lost 4 bases to trimming and J lost 8 bases; unmatched junction nucleotides: 4. From germline, CDR1 is SEHNR and CDR2 FQNEAQ (reference sequence). CDR3 nucleotides: TGTGCCAGCAGCTCCCGGGACAGGGGGGATGAGCAGTTCTTC. Its translation: CASSSRDRGDEQFF.

The chain joins TRBV7-2 to TRBJ2-7; the D gene is possibly TRBD1 (6 bases). Trimming stripped 1 base from V and 2 bases from J, with 12 bases between. Germline V gene data show CDR1 as SGHTA and CDR2 as FQGNSA. The CDR3 is 15 amino acids. The CDR3 protein is CASSLVAGATYEQYF. The CDR3 DNA is TGTGCCAGCAGCTTAGTAGCAGGGGCCACCTACGAGCAGTACTTC.

This clone has just one count. This chain uses TRBV27 with TRBJ2-3; 9 nucleotides align to TRBD2. CDR1 is MNHEY, CDR2 SMNVEV, per germline (reference sequence). The length of the CDR3 is 15 residues. V shed 3 bases and J 3 bases; nucleotides not matched to a gene: 4. CDR3 sequence: CASSFGRGGTDTQYF. In DNA, the CDR3 is TGTGCCAGCAGTTTTGGGCGGGGGGGGACAGATACGCAGTATTTT.

There are a few counts of this clone. V is TRBV10-3 and J is TRBJ2-3; TRBD2 matches 11 bases. Germline V lookup: CDR1 ENHRY, CDR2 SYGVKD. This CDR3 region has 17 residues. The ends lost 8 bases at V and 8 bases at J; junction bases unmatched: 18. In nucleotides, the CDR3 is TGTGCCATCTCCCCCTCCCCGACTAGCGGGGTGGGCGGTACGCAGTATTTT. Protein sequence: CAISPSPTSGVGGTQYF.

This chain joins TRBV9 and TRBJ1-6; 8 bases match TRBD1. V trimming: 0 bases; J trimming: 9 bases; junction bases outside the gene matches: 2. The CDR3 loop spans 14 amino acids. Per germline, CDR1 SGDLS and CDR2 YYNGEE. CDR3 in DNA: TGTGCCAGCAGCGTAGGGACAGGGAGTTCACCCCTCCACTTT. It yields the protein CASSVGTGSSPLHF.

The chain employs TRBV6-5 and TRBJ2-7, with 13 bases fitting TRBD2. V was clipped by 6 bases and J by 7 bases; unmatched bases: 9. The germline gives CDR1 MNHEY, CDR2 SVGAGI. This CDR3 is 15 amino acids long. In DNA form, the CDR3 reads TGTGCCAGCAGCTTCACTAGCGGGGGGGCCGGGGAGCAGTACTTC. It yields the protein CASSFTSGGAGEQYF.

The V and J genes are TRBV27 and TRBJ2-3; 11 nucleotides agree with TRBD2. V trimming: 7 bases; J trimming: 5 bases; junction bases outside the gene matches: 5. Germline CDR1 is MNHEY and CDR2 is SMNVEV (reference sequence). This CDR3 is 14 amino acids long. As DNA, the CDR3 is TGTGCCAGCACCCCTAGCGGGGGGCTAGATACGCAGTATTTT. Protein sequence: CASTPSGGLDTQYF.

The chain links TRBV28 to TRBJ1-1; TRBD1 matches at 10 bases. The CDR3 runs 12 residues. The trim removed 5 bases at V and 11 bases at J, leaving 5 bases unmatched. The germline V gene encodes CDR1 MDHEN and CDR2 SYDVKM. CDR3 nucleotide sequence: TGTGCCAGCAGTGGACGGACAGGGGGGGCTTTCTTT. This encodes CASSGRTGGAFF. The full variable domain, rest sourced from reference TRBV28 and TRBJ1-1, is DVKVTQSSRYLVKRTGEKVFLECVQDMDHENMFWYRQDPGLGLRLIYFSYDVKMKEKGDIPEGYSVSREKKERFSLILESASTNQTSMYLCASSGRTGGAFFGQGTRLTVV.

This clone was counted a few times. The chain recombines TRBV7-8 with TRBJ2-1; no clear D. The germline V gene has CDR1 SGHVS and CDR2 FQNEAQ. Trimming took off 6 bases at V and 0 bases at J, with 12 bases between the two ends. The CDR3 consists of 15 residues. The CDR3 reads CASRPTQSSYNEQFF. In nucleotides, the CDR3 is TGTGCCAGCAGGCCAACCCAGAGCTCCTACAATGAGCAGTTCTTC.

The rearrangement joins TRBV28 to TRBJ2-7; 8 nucleotides line up with TRBD2. V dropped 7 bases and J dropped 3; count of bases not matched to a gene: 5. Germline lookup yields CDR1 MDHEN and CDR2 SYDVKM. The CDR3 contains 13 residues. The CDR3 is CASNQGTSYEQYF. The CDR3 region has the DNA TGTGCCAGCAATCAAGGGACTAGCTACGAGCAGTACTTC.

The chain combines TRBV11-3 with TRBJ2-2; 9 nucleotides match TRBD1. This CDR3 is built from 16 residues. V dropped 4 bases and J dropped 3; count of bases not matched to a gene: 6. From germline, CDR1 is SGHNT and CDR2 YENEEA. The CDR3 region has the DNA TGTGCCAGCAGCTCCCGGGACAGGGACCACACCGGGGAGCTGTTTTTT. This encodes CASSSRDRDHTGELFF.

The chain couples TRBV11-2 to TRBJ2-2; the D is unclear. Trimming pared 4 bases from V and 3 bases from J, leaving 6 bases between. Germline CDR1 SGHAT, CDR2 FQNNGV. The CDR3 consists of 13 residues. CDR3 nucleotide sequence: TGTGCCAGCAGCTCCATATACACCGGGGAGCTGTTTTTT. Its translation: CASSSIYTGELFF.

V and J are TRBV18 and TRBJ2-7, with D maybe TRBD1 (6 bases). CDR3 length equals 14 residues. Germline V gene sequence: CDR1 KGHSH, CDR2 LQKENI. Trimming pared 0 bases from V and 2 bases from J, leaving 8 bases between. CDR3 coding DNA: TGTGCCAGCTCACCACCAGGGGGAACCTACGAGCAGTACTTC. It encodes CASSPPGGTYEQYF. Looking up the rest from reference TRBV18 and TRBJ2-7 gives the full variable domain: NAGVMQNPRHLVRRRGQEARLRCSPMKGHSHVYWYRQLPEEGLKFMVYLQKENIIDESGMPKERFSAEFPKEGPSILRIQQVVRGDSAAYFCASSPPGGTYEQYFGPGTRLTVT.

This clone was seen a single time. J is TRBJ2-7 and V is TRBV5-1, with D possibly matching TRBD2 (6 bases). In germline, CDR1 is SGHRS, CDR2 YFSETQ. This CDR3 comprises 13 residues. V lost 8 bases and J lost 0, with 12 bases in between. DNA for the CDR3: TGCGCCAGGAACCGGGACTGCTCCTACGAGCAGTACTTC. The encoded protein is CARNRDCSYEQYF.

The V call is TRBV5-4, the J call TRBJ1-5, with D unclear. Trimming removed 2 bases from V and 2 bases from J, with 8 bases in between. There are 14 residues in the CDR3. Germline V gene lookup returns CDR1 SGHNT and CDR2 YYREEE (reference sequence). The CDR3 sequence: CASSFFGGNQPQHF. The CDR3 DNA sequence: TGTGCCAGCAGCTTTTTTGGGGGCAATCAGCCCCAGCATTTT.

V is TRBV28 and J is TRBJ2-1; 8 bases map to TRBD2. V was clipped by 3 bases and J by 5 bases; unmatched bases: 12. CDR1 and CDR2 from the germline V gene are MDHEN and SYDVKM. The CDR3 sequence is 17 residues long. The CDR3, as DNA: TGTGCCAGCAGTTTGGGGGCGGGAGGCCGGAGGAACAATGAGCAGTTCTTC. Protein sequence: CASSLGAGGRRNNEQFF.

The rearrangement joins TRBV7-6 to TRBJ1-4, with D possibly being TRBD1 (5 bases). V dropped 5 bases and J dropped 0 bases, with 10 bases sitting between them. Germline CDR1 is SGHVS and CDR2 is FNYEAQ. CDR3 length: 15 amino acids. CDR3 loop: CASSRGTTTNEKLFF. CDR3 coding DNA: TGTGCCAGCAGCCGCGGGACCACAACTAATGAAAAACTGTTTTTT.

The chain employs TRBV25-1 and TRBJ2-3, with D possibly being TRBD1 or TRBD2 (5 bases each). CDR3 size: 17 residues. Germline V gene data show CDR1 as MGHDK and CDR2 as SYGVNS. V was trimmed by 2 bases and J by 0 bases, leaving 15 bases between them. The CDR3 DNA is TGTGCCAGCAGTGAAGGGGGACGGAGTGGGAGCACAGATACGCAGTATTTT. As protein: CASSEGGRSGSTDTQYF.

Notes on this clone: An end of the junction differs from the germline gene, which may be a read error. The chain couples TRBV7-7 to TRBJ1-3; no clear D gene. The CDR3 is 14 residues long. Germline V gene data show CDR1 as SSHAT and CDR2 as FNYEAQ (reference sequence). CDR3 loop: CASSPTSSGNTIYF. The CDR3 DNA follows: TGTGCTAGCAGCCCGACCTCCTCTGGAAACACCATATATTTT. The complete variable domain, with remaining parts taken from reference TRBV7-7 and TRBJ1-3, reads GAGVSQSPRYKVTKRGQDVTLRCDPISSHATLYWYQQALGQGPEFLTYFNYEAQPDKSGLPSDRFSAERPEGSISTLTIQRTEQRDSAMYRCASSPTSSGNTIYFGEGSWLTVV.

This clone was detected only a few times. The chain joins TRBV2 to TRBJ1-2; 8 nucleotides match TRBD1. Germline V gives CDR1 SNHLY, CDR2 FYNNEI. The CDR3 is made up of 15 amino acids. Trimming took 4 bases from V and 5 from J; bases not matched to a gene: 9. The DNA of the CDR3 is TGTGCCAGCAGTGCCACAGGGGGGGCAGCGTATGGCTACACCTTC. Translation: CASSATGGAAYGYTF.